Here is one T cell receptor beta chain with its context. The antigen is unknown. TCR beta cDNA libraries included unique molecular identifiers. T cells numbering roughly 1 to 10 million yielded 500,000 or so cDNA molecules. MiXCR was run by TCRdb on the PCR reads, yielding one entry per CDR3 protein. The sample gives roughly 800,000 distinct CDR3 sequences, approximately 44% of which show up once; roughly 4.4% is in the top ten. The CDR3 loop spans 13 amino acids. The germline V gene has CDR1 MNHEY and CDR2 SVGEGT. V lost 6 bases to trimming and J lost 8 bases; unmatched junction nucleotides: 9. This entry is derived from a study of post-analysis software for immune sequencing data. Study information: Patients with relapsing-remitting, secondary progressive and progressive-relapsing multiple sclerosis courses were all represented.

Study-level findings and limits: Samples made in the same batch grouped tightly together by F measure. Patients with multiple sclerosis recorded significantly lower normalized Chao1 diversity than controls, the study found. Patients showed TRBV5-6, TRBV5-1 and TRBV20-1 among about five TRBV segments more frequent than in controls.

V is TRBV6-2 or TRBV6-3 and J is TRBJ1-2; 7 nucleotides match TRBD1. The sequenced material came from blood. This TCR came from a girl between 10 and 17 years old with multiple sclerosis. CDR3 bases: TGTGCCAGCAGCCAACAGGGGTCTAGCGGCTACACCTTC. Encoded protein: CASSQQGSSGYTF.